This TCR beta chain emerged from a study of blood T cell repertoires in COVID-19. Whole-study context: PBMCs, B-cell-depleted T cells, or T cells were the source of the cDNA or gDNA that made up the material.

Original methodology: How many nucleated cells were present was estimated from reference gene primer amplification. Here immunoSEQ multiplex PCR was the method, and the copy in TCRdb shows in-frame clones only, minus some. That table gives V, J and clone size, and the DNA gave D and trimming. Of roughly 63,000 clones in the sample, about 87% were seen once. There are 14 residues in the CDR3. Trimming cost V 4 bases and J 0 bases, with 9 bases left between them. CDR1 is LGHDT, CDR2 YNNKEL, per germline (reference sequence). Input material: peripheral blood. V and J are TRBV3-1 (or the pseudogene TRBV3-2) and TRBJ1-1; D is perhaps TRBD1 (6 bases). The TCR comes from a man between 60 and 75 years old with acute or convalescent COVID-19. CDR3 in DNA: TGTGCCAGCAGCCGGACAGCAATGAACACTGAAGCTTTCTTT. This gives the protein CASSRTAMNTEAFF.